The 11 T cell receptor beta chains given below trace back to one sample, sequenced in a study of T cell responses to AZD1222 COVID-19 vaccine. Clones were sequenced by immunoSEQ multiplex PCR, and TCRdb holds only the in-frame ones, with some missing. Of 200,000 to 250,000 clones listed, under 95% are singletons. The sequenced sample was peripheral blood, obtained on day 0 of MenACWY control vaccination. These receptors originate from an adult in good health.

V usage is TRBV6-2 or TRBV6-3 and J usage is TRBJ1-4; possible D gene TRBD1, 5 bases. The CDR3 consists of 15 residues. Germline V gene lookup returns CDR1 MNHEY and CDR2 SVGEGT. Trimming shortened V by 5 bases and J by 7 bases, and 17 bases separated the two germline ends. CDR3 bases: TGTGCCAGCAGTCCCGGACGGGGGGATACTGAAAAACTGTTTTTT. Translating gives CASSPGRGDTEKLFF.

The V call is TRBV10-1, the J call TRBJ1-1; D remains ambiguous. This CDR3 region has 13 residues. Germline V lookup: CDR1 WNHNN, CDR2 SYGVQD (reference sequence). V was shortened by 4 bases and J by 0 bases, with 6 bases between the two germline ends. Here the CDR3 reads CASSGNLNTEAFF. CDR3 bases: TGCGCCAGCAGTGGGAATTTGAACACTGAAGCTTTCTTT.

The chain couples TRBV14 to TRBJ1-2; D remains unclear. Trimming took 4 bases from V and 8 from J, leaving 8 bases between them. The CDR3 length is 11 residues. CDR1 and CDR2 (germline): SGHDN, FVKESK. CDR3 bases: TGTGCCAGCAGCCTACGAGGAGGCTACACCTTC. It codes for CASSLRGGYTF.

This chain uses TRBV2 with TRBJ2-7; 10 bases match TRBD2. Germline V CDR1 and CDR2: SNHLY, FYNNEI. The CDR3 contains 18 residues. With 0 bases clipped from V and 7 bases from J, the junction kept 15 bases outside the gene matches. DNA of the CDR3: TGTGCCAGCAGTGAAGCGGGGAGCCTAGCGGGGGTCCAGGGGGAGCAGTACTTC. Its translation: CASSEAGSLAGVQGEQYF.

As for this clone: This CDR3 is also generated by other DNA sequences in the sample. The V call is TRBV28, the J call TRBJ1-2; D gene unclear. The CDR3 has 13 residues. V was clipped by 2 bases and J by 2 bases, with 6 bases between them. CDR1 and CDR2 from the germline V gene are MDHEN and SYDVKM. The DNA of the CDR3 is TGTGCCAGCAGTTTAGGGCAAAACTATGGCTACACCTTC. Translating gives CASSLGQNYGYTF.

Here the CDR3 reads CASSPRQTGVKEKLFF. In DNA, the CDR3 is TGTGCCAGCAGCCCGCGCCAGACAGGGGTGAAGGAAAAACTGTTTTTT. The rearrangement links TRBV7-2 to TRBJ1-4; TRBD1 matches at 8 bases. The germline V gene encodes CDR1 SGHTA and CDR2 FQGNSA. V shed 5 bases and J 8 bases; nucleotides not matched to a gene: 13. CDR3 length equals 16 residues.

This clone has just one count. CDR3 DNA: TGTGCCTGGAGGAAACAGGGGGGTAGCAATCAGCCCCAGCATTTT. It specifies CAWRKQGGSNQPQHF. This chain connects TRBV30 to TRBJ1-5, with 8 bases aligning to TRBD1. In germline, CDR1 is GTSNPN, CDR2 SVGIG (reference sequence). With V trimmed by 3 bases and J by 0 bases, 4 bases remained unmatched. There are 15 residues in the CDR3.

The chain employs TRBV4-1 and TRBJ2-4; tentatively, D is TRBD1 (6 bases). CDR3 size: 14 residues. V gave up 4 bases and J gave up 7 bases, with 14 bases separating them. In germline, CDR1 is MGHRA, CDR2 YSYEKL. This CDR3 reads CASSPLRTENIQYF. CDR3 DNA: TGCGCCAGCAGCCCCCTTAGGACAGAGAACATTCAGTACTTC.

The chain has TRBV19 and TRBJ2-1; TRBD1 matches 9 bases. The CDR3 runs to 15 residues. The ends lost 7 bases at V and 4 bases at J; junction bases unmatched: 8. Germline CDR1 and CDR2: LNHDA and SQIVND (reference sequence). The CDR3 region has the DNA TGTGCCAGTAACGTGGGGACAGGGATGTACAATGAGCAGTTCTTC. Translating gives CASNVGTGMYNEQFF.

This chain's CDR3 is CASSSLTGSGYTF. CDR3 nucleotides: TGTGCCAGCAGTTCACTGACAGGGTCCGGCTACACCTTC. This chain links TRBV27 with TRBJ1-2; 7 nucleotides align to TRBD1. The CDR3 has 13 residues. The V gene's germline CDR1 is MNHEY and CDR2 SMNVEV (reference sequence). Unmatched junction bases numbered 7, after V lost 4 bases and J lost 8 bases.

The chain carries TRBV3-1 (or the pseudogene TRBV3-2) and TRBJ1-6; 7 nucleotides agree with TRBD1. Germline CDR1 LGHDT, CDR2 YNNKEL (reference sequence). The CDR3 covers 15 residues. J gave up 7 bases and V 4 bases, and 7 bases lay outside the gene matches. This chain's CDR3 is CASSPQGGANSPLHF. As DNA, the CDR3 is TGTGCCAGCAGCCCGCAGGGGGGGGCGAATTCACCCCTCCACTTT.